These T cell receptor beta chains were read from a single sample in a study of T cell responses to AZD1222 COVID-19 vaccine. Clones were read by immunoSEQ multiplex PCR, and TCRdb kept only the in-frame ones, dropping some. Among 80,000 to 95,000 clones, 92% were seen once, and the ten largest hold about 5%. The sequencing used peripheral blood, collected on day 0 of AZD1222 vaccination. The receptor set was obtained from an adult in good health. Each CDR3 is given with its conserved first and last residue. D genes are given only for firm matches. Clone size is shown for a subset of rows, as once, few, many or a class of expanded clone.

TGTGCCAGCAGAGTACCGGGACAATACGAGCAGTACTTC | CASRVPGQYEQYF | TRBJ2-7 | TRBV28 | NA | NA
TGTGCCAGCAGTGAACTAACAGGGGGCCACACCGGGGAGCTGTTTTTT | CASSELTGGHTGELFF | TRBJ2-2 | TRBV2 | once | TRBD1
TGTGCCAGCAGCCAAGATCGGGCACCAAGCACAGATACGCAGTATTTT | CASSQDRAPSTDTQYF | TRBJ2-3 | TRBV4-2 | NA | NA
TGTGCCAGCAGGCAGGGGGCCAAAGAGACCCAGTACTTC | CASRQGAKETQYF | TRBJ2-5 | TRBV2 | NA | TRBD1
TGTGCCAGCAGTCTTAGACAGAAGCAGTATTTT | CASSLRQKQYF | TRBJ2-3 | TRBV28 | NA | NA
TGTGCCAGCAGCCCAATGACTAGCGGAGATACGCAGTATTTT | CASSPMTSGDTQYF | TRBJ2-3 | TRBV3-1/TRBV3-2 | NA | TRBD2
TGTGCCACCAGTGATTGGGACAGCACTAGCACAGATACGCAGTATTTT | CATSDWDSTSTDTQYF | TRBJ2-3 | TRBV24-1 | NA | TRBD1
TGTGCCAGCAGTTATTCTCCGGGCCGGAAAAGGCCTATTAATCAGCCCCAGCATTTT | CASSYSPGRKRPINQPQHF | TRBJ1-5 | TRBV28 | NA | NA
TGTGCCAGTAGTATGAGAGGCCTTCCTAAGCAGTTCTTC | CASSMRGLPKQFF | TRBJ2-1 | TRBV19 | NA | NA
TGTGCCAGCAGCCAGGACAGGGTGGGGATGAACACTGAAGCTTTCTTT | CASSQDRVGMNTEAFF | TRBJ1-1 | TRBV5-4 | NA | TRBD1
TGTGCCAGCTCACCGGTGCAGAGCAACACCGGGGAGCTGTTTTTT | CASSPVQSNTGELFF | TRBJ2-2 | TRBV18 | NA | NA
TGCGCCAGCAGCCAAGACGCCGGGAGCAACACTGAAGCTTTCTTT | CASSQDAGSNTEAFF | TRBJ1-1 | TRBV4-1 | NA | NA
TGTGCCAGTAGTCATGCTCTCGGACAGGTTTCGGGAAACACCATATATTTT | CASSHALGQVSGNTIYF | TRBJ1-3 | TRBV19 | NA | TRBD1
TGTGCCAGCAGTCTACGGCCAGGCTACGAGCAGTACTTC | CASSLRPGYEQYF | TRBJ2-7 | TRBV27 | NA | NA
TGTGCCTGGAGTGTTGGTAGCGGGAGAGTGGACGAGCAGTACTTC | CAWSVGSGRVDEQYF | TRBJ2-7 | TRBV30 | NA | TRBD2
TGCGCCAGCAGCCAGTACAGGGGCTCCACAGATACGCAGTATTTT | CASSQYRGSTDTQYF | TRBJ2-3 | TRBV4-3 | NA | TRBD1
TGTGCCGTACGGGACAGTCAAACGTACGAGCAGTACTTC | CAVRDSQTYEQYF | TRBJ2-7 | TRBV28 | NA | TRBD1
TGCAGCGTTGAAGCGGGGGGCGGTTTTCCCTACCAGAACACTGAAGCTTTCTTT | CSVEAGGGFPYQNTEAFF | TRBJ1-1 | TRBV29-1 | NA | NA
TGTGCCATCAGGCCAGAGGTTGATCAGCCCCAGCATTTT | CAIRPEVDQPQHF | TRBJ1-5 | TRBV10-3 | NA | NA
TGCAGTGCTCGTGCTATTGAAGCTTTCTTT | CSARAIEAFF | TRBJ1-1 | TRBV20-1 | NA | NA
TGTGCCAGCTCACCAAAGGCTAGCACCTACAATGAGCAGTTCTTC | CASSPKASTYNEQFF | TRBJ2-1 | TRBV18 | NA | NA
TGTGCCAGCAGCACGGCGGCCGTTGGGCACACTGAAGCTTTCTTT | CASSTAAVGHTEAFF | TRBJ1-1 | TRBV28 | NA | NA
TGCGCCAGCAGCTTGGAGGAGCCCATGAACACTGAAGCTTTCTTT | CASSLEEPMNTEAFF | TRBJ1-1 | TRBV5-1 | NA | NA
TGTGCCAGCAGCTTGGTAGGGGCCGATTACGAGCAGTACTTC | CASSLVGADYEQYF | TRBJ2-7 | TRBV5-5 | NA | NA
TGCGCCAGCAGGCCGACAGGCGGCCTCACCGGGGAGCTGTTTTTT | CASRPTGGLTGELFF | TRBJ2-2 | TRBV5-1 | NA | NA
TGTGCCACCAGTGGAACAGGGAGCAATCAGCCCCAGCATTTT | CATSGTGSNQPQHF | TRBJ1-5 | TRBV24-1 | NA | NA
TGTGCCAGTACGACTTGGTTGACTAGCGGGGCCAGGTTTGTGTTTTTT | CASTTWLTSGARFVFF | TRBJ2-2 | TRBV19 | NA | TRBD2
TGTGCCAGCAGTTTTTCTCGGACAGCTAAAGCTTTCTTT | CASSFSRTAKAFF | TRBJ1-1 | TRBV12-3/TRBV12-4 | NA | NA
TGTGCCAGCAGCCAACCGGGACAGGGAACCTACGAGCAGTACTTC | CASSQPGQGTYEQYF | TRBJ2-7 | TRBV28 | NA | TRBD1
TGTGCCAGCAGACGGACAGAGTTCTACGAGCAGTACTTC | CASRRTEFYEQYF | TRBJ2-7 | TRBV12-3/TRBV12-4 | NA | NA
TGTGCCATCAGTGAGGCAGGGGCCTACGAGCAGTACTTC | CAISEAGAYEQYF | TRBJ2-7 | TRBV10-3 | NA | NA
TGCGCCAGCAGTGAGTCTTGGGGCTCCTACGAGCAGTACTTC | CASSESWGSYEQYF | TRBJ2-7 | TRBV10-1 | NA | NA
TGTGCCAGCAGTTTGGGGGGACAGGGGACCGGGGAGCTGTTTTTT | CASSLGGQGTGELFF | TRBJ2-2 | TRBV28 | NA | TRBD1
TGCGCCAGCAGATATTACAACTCTTACCCCTACGAGCAGTACTTC | CASRYYNSYPYEQYF | TRBJ2-7 | TRBV4-3 | NA | NA
TGTGCCTGGGATGGTGGAGGCGTTTCACCCCTCCACTTT | CAWDGGGVSPLHF | TRBJ1-6 | TRBV30 | NA | NA
TGTGCCAGCAGCCTGACTAGTGGGAGGAGAAGCGGGGAGCTGTTTTTT | CASSLTSGRRSGELFF | TRBJ2-2 | TRBV4-2 | NA | NA
TGTGCCAGCAGGTCCCGGGGGGTAGGCGCAGATACGCAGTATTTT | CASRSRGVGADTQYF | TRBJ2-3 | TRBV2 | NA | TRBD2
TGTGCCAGCAGTTTACAACCCACCTATGGCTACACCTTC | CASSLQPTYGYTF | TRBJ1-2 | TRBV12-3/TRBV12-4 | once | NA
TGTGCCAGCAGTTTAATATCAGGGGTGGCTTTCTTT | CASSLISGVAFF | TRBJ1-1 | TRBV28 | NA | NA
TGTGCCAGCAGCGACCCCCCCACAGATACGAACACTGAAGCTTTCTTT | CASSDPPTDTNTEAFF | TRBJ1-1 | TRBV9 | NA | NA
TGTGCCAGCAGTTCCAGGGGGGCCGGGGAGCTGTTTTTT | CASSSRGAGELFF | TRBJ2-2 | TRBV27 | NA | NA
TGTGCCACCAGTGACGACAGGACCAACCAAGAGACCCAGTACTTC | CATSDDRTNQETQYF | TRBJ2-5 | TRBV24-1 | NA | NA
TGTGCCAGCAGTTTTGGGGGGACTAGTCTCAACGAGCAGTACTTC | CASSFGGTSLNEQYF | TRBJ2-7 | TRBV27 | NA | TRBD2
TGTGCCAGCAGCCTGGTGGGTAGTCCAATTGAGCAGTTCTTC | CASSLVGSPIEQFF | TRBJ2-1 | TRBV3-1/TRBV3-2 | NA | NA
TGTGCCAGCAGTGGGACAGGGATCCAAAAACTGTTTTTT | CASSGTGIQKLFF | TRBJ1-4 | TRBV2 | NA | TRBD1
TGTGCCAGCAGCCGTCTTTCCGGAGGCTACACCTTC | CASSRLSGGYTF | TRBJ1-2 | TRBV5-6 | NA | NA
TGCGCCAGCAGTGCGAGTCTAGGGTTGGACAATGAGCAGTTCTTC | CASSASLGLDNEQFF | TRBJ2-1 | TRBV10-2 | NA | NA
TGTGCCAGCAGTGAAAATCTGTCCTACGAGCAGTACTTC | CASSENLSYEQYF | TRBJ2-7 | TRBV2 | NA | NA
TGTGCCACCAGCAAAGGACTAGCGGGAGGCTCTAGGAAGCTACGCACAGATACGCAGTATTTT | CATSKGLAGGSRKLRTDTQYF | TRBJ2-3 | TRBV15 | NA | TRBD2
TGTGCCAGTGGCCCCGGACTAGCGGGAGGGTACAATGAGCAGTTCTTC | CASGPGLAGGYNEQFF | TRBJ2-1 | TRBV19 | NA | TRBD2
TGCGCCAGCAGCGGCGATAGCGGGAGTTACAATGAGCAGTTCTTC | CASSGDSGSYNEQFF | TRBJ2-1 | TRBV4-1 | once | TRBD2
TGTGCCAGCAGCCACAGGGGATTGACTGAAGCTTTCTTT | CASSHRGLTEAFF | TRBJ1-1 | TRBV6-5 | NA | TRBD1
TGTGCCAGCAGTTTATCGACAGGGGGCCTAAACACCATATATTTT | CASSLSTGGLNTIYF | TRBJ1-3 | TRBV27 | NA | TRBD1
TGTGCCAGCAGCTTAACTCACACTCACTCCTACGAGCAGTACTTC | CASSLTHTHSYEQYF | TRBJ2-7 | TRBV7-6 | NA | NA
TGTGCCAGCAGTTCCCCCAATAACTATGGCTACACCTTC | CASSSPNNYGYTF | TRBJ1-2 | TRBV27 | NA | NA
TGTGCCAGCAGCTTAGACCGGGGGCCTCAAGAGACCCAGTACTTC | CASSLDRGPQETQYF | TRBJ2-5 | TRBV7-2 | NA | NA
TGTGCCAGCTCACCACCTGACAGCTACAATGAGCAGTTCTTC | CASSPPDSYNEQFF | TRBJ2-1 | TRBV18 | NA | NA
TGTGCCAGCTCACTTGGGACTAGCGGGATGGCAGATACGCAGTATTTT | CASSLGTSGMADTQYF | TRBJ2-3 | TRBV18 | NA | TRBD2